The 22 T cell receptor beta chains below come from one sample, sequenced in a study of CD8 T cells in Susac syndrome. A quantity of about 0.5 to 1 ug RNA underwent reverse transcription using random hexamers. A single record per CDR3 protein comes from TCRdb applying MiXCR to the immunoSEQ multiplex PCR reads. The table lists approximately 300,000 distinct CDR3 sequences, 70% to 90% of them singletons. Material: CD8+ T cells from PBMCs. The receptors come from a human donor with multiple sclerosis.

This sequence joins TRBV12-3 or TRBV12-4 and TRBJ1-1; 9 bases are shared with TRBD1. The CDR3 is 19 amino acids. V shed 5 bases, J shed 0 bases, and the junction held 16 bases outside the gene matches. The CDR3 region is CASSLYAGGQGKVNTEAFF. The DNA of the CDR3 is TGTGCCAGCAGTCTCTATGCGGGGGGACAGGGAAAGGTGAACACTGAAGCTTTCTTT.

The V call is TRBV29-1, the J call TRBJ2-1; D possibly matches TRBD1 or TRBD2 (5 bases each). The CDR3 is 12 amino acids. Germline lookup yields CDR1 SQVTM and CDR2 ANQGSEA. V lost 3 bases, J lost 10 bases, and 13 bases lay in between. The chain's CDR3 is CSVEGPHWEQFF. The CDR3 coding sequence is TGCAGCGTTGAGGGACCCCACTGGGAGCAGTTCTTC.

V is TRBV27 and J is TRBJ2-3, with D possibly being TRBD1 (6 bases). The CDR3 runs to 16 residues. The V gene's germline CDR1 is MNHEY and CDR2 SMNVEV (reference sequence). Trimming cost V 3 bases and J 6 bases, with 19 bases left between them. CDR3 sequence reads: CASSFGAVQGADTQYF. The DNA of the CDR3 is TGTGCCAGCAGTTTCGGCGCCGTACAGGGAGCGGATACGCAGTATTTT.

The chain links TRBV20-1 to TRBJ2-2; 8 bases agree with TRBD1. Germline V gives CDR1 DFQATT, CDR2 SNEGSKA (reference sequence). The V segment lost 5 bases and the J segment 0 bases; nucleotides outside the gene matches: 5. This CDR3 has 15 amino acids. The CDR3 DNA sequence: TGCAGTGCTTTAGAGGACAGGGCGAACACCGGGGAGCTGTTTTTT. This gives the protein CSALEDRANTGELFF.

This chain joins TRBV28 and TRBJ2-6, with a tentative D call TRBD1 (6 bases). V lost 6 bases and J 1 base, leaving 13 bases between the germline ends. Germline-derived CDR1 and CDR2 are MDHEN and SYDVKM. This CDR3 is built from 16 residues. The CDR3 loop reads CASSSSDRSGANVLTF. CDR3 nucleotide sequence: TGTGCCAGCAGCTCCTCCGACAGGTCTGGGGCCAACGTCCTGACTTTC.

V gene TRBV7-9 combines with J gene TRBJ2-7; perhaps TRBD1 as D (6 bases). This CDR3 comprises 14 residues. Germline values: CDR1 SEHNR, CDR2 FQNEAQ (reference sequence). V was shortened by 5 bases and J by 0 bases, with 11 bases between the two germline ends. CDR3 amino acids: CASSGPGHSYEQYF. The CDR3 nucleotides are TGTGCCAGCAGCGGTCCGGGACACTCCTACGAGCAGTACTTC. The full variable domain, its missing parts supplied by reference TRBV7-9 and TRBJ2-7, is DTGVSQNPRHKITKRGQNVTFRCDPISEHNRLYWYRQTLGQGPEFLTYFQNEAQLEKSRLLSDRFSAERPKGSFSTLEIQRTEQGDSAMYLCASSGPGHSYEQYFGPGTRLTVT.

The rearrangement joins TRBV20-1 to TRBJ2-1, with 7 bases matching TRBD2. Trimming cost V 6 bases and J 4 bases; bases outside gene matches: 12. CDR3 length: 15 amino acids. Germline CDR1 and CDR2: DFQATT and SNEGSKA (reference sequence). CDR3 protein: CSAHLAWGGYNEQFF. The CDR3 DNA is TGCAGTGCCCACTTAGCTTGGGGGGGATACAATGAGCAGTTCTTC.

This clonotype was seen only once. The rearrangement uses TRBV20-1 and TRBJ1-1; 7 positions agree with TRBD1. Germline V gene sequence: CDR1 DFQATT, CDR2 SNEGSKA (reference sequence). The V segment lost 0 bases and the J segment 3 bases; nucleotides outside the gene matches: 7. The CDR3 sequence is 15 residues long. Here the CDR3 reads CSARDLDRAHTEAFF. CDR3 nucleotide sequence: TGCAGTGCTAGAGATTTAGACAGGGCACACACTGAAGCTTTCTTT.

The chain carries TRBV4-3 and TRBJ2-7; D gene uncertain. The CDR3 spans 15 residues. V shed 0 bases and J shed 1 base, with 10 bases lying between them. Per germline, CDR1 LGHNA and CDR2 YSLEER. The CDR3 nucleotides read TGCGCCAGCAGCCAAGATCGCTCTAGATCCTACGAGCAGTACTTC. This gives the protein CASSQDRSRSYEQYF.

This rearrangement joins TRBV7-9 to TRBJ2-2; perhaps D is TRBD1 or TRBD2 (5 bases each). CDR1 and CDR2 (germline): SEHNR, FQNEAQ (reference sequence). V was cut by 4 bases and J by 1 base, with 16 bases left in between. This CDR3 region has 17 residues. CDR3 coding DNA: TGTGCCAGCAGCTGGGACGGGGTAACCGAGAACACCGGGGAGCTGTTTTTT. This encodes CASSWDGVTENTGELFF. The full variable domain, rest sourced from reference TRBV7-9 and TRBJ2-2, is DTGVSQNPRHKITKRGQNVTFRCDPISEHNRLYWYRQTLGQGPEFLTYFQNEAQLEKSRLLSDRFSAERPKGSFSTLEIQRTEQGDSAMYLCASSWDGVTENTGELFFGEGSRLTVL.

The chain uses TRBV30 and TRBJ1-4; D not certain. CDR1 is GTSNPN and CDR2 is SVGIG in the germline V gene (reference sequence). This CDR3 has 19 amino acids. Trimming pared 0 bases from V and 0 bases from J, leaving 20 bases between. CDR3 protein: CAWSVRGPEAVATNEKLFF. For the CDR3, the DNA is TGTGCCTGGAGTGTACGGGGTCCCGAGGCCGTTGCAACTAATGAAAAACTGTTTTTT.

This chain connects TRBV12-3 or TRBV12-4 to TRBJ2-5, with D possibly TRBD1 on 6 matching bases. The CDR3 loop spans 16 amino acids. Trimming took off 0 bases at V and 5 bases at J, with 16 bases between the two ends. The CDR3 loop reads CASSLAALGAGETQYF. Here the CDR3 DNA reads TGTGCCAGCAGTTTAGCGGCTTTGGGGGCCGGGGAGACCCAGTACTTC.

This clonotype has just one count. The CDR3 is CASSQRAPSYNEQFF. The CDR3 nucleotides read TGCGCCAGCAGCCAAAGGGCCCCCTCCTACAATGAGCAGTTCTTC. V gene TRBV4-3 combines with J gene TRBJ2-1; the D is unclear. With 2 bases removed from V and 0 bases from J, the gap between germline ends came to 8 bases. CDR3 length: 15 amino acids. The germline gives CDR1 LGHNA, CDR2 YSLEER.

The rearrangement links TRBV29-1 to TRBJ2-2, with TRBD2 matching 8 bases. Germline-derived CDR1 and CDR2 are SQVTM and ANQGSEA. This CDR3 has 17 amino acids. Trimming took 0 bases from V and 5 from J; bases not matched to a gene: 11. In DNA form, the CDR3 reads TGCAGCGTTGAAGATAGAGTTGGACTAGCCCCTACCGGGGAGCTGTTTTTT. This encodes CSVEDRVGLAPTGELFF.

The table lists this clonotype with a count of one. The chain recombines TRBV6-2 or TRBV6-3 with TRBJ2-3; unclear D gene. The CDR3 is 13 amino acids. CDR1 MNHEY and CDR2 SVGEGT come from the germline V gene. The V gene lost 2 bases and the J gene lost 2 bases, with 5 bases spanning the gap. In DNA, the CDR3 is TGTGCCAGCAGTTACAGGGACACAGATACGCAGTATTTT. This sequence encodes CASSYRDTDTQYF.

The CDR3 loop reads CASSYSIAALGRNEQFF. DNA for the CDR3: TGTGCCAGCAGTTACTCGATAGCGGCCCTGGGGAGAAATGAGCAGTTCTTC. The chain uses TRBV6-2 or TRBV6-3 and TRBJ2-1; TRBD2 is a possible D gene (6 bases). With 0 bases removed from V and 7 bases from J, the gap between germline ends came to 19 bases. CDR1 and CDR2 from the germline V gene are MNHEY and SVGEGT. The CDR3 has 17 residues.

V usage is TRBV19 and J usage is TRBJ1-1; D unclear. Trimming stripped 3 bases from V and 1 base from J, with 6 bases between. CDR1 and CDR2 (germline): LNHDA, SQIVND (reference sequence). CDR3 length equals 13 residues. For the CDR3, the DNA is TGTGCCAGTAGTATGGGTGGGAACACTGAAGCTTTCTTT. Translation: CASSMGGNTEAFF.

The chain employs TRBV5-4 and TRBJ2-2; weak D call: TRBD2 (6 bases). The CDR3 spans 15 residues. V was pared by 4 bases and J by 5 bases, with 15 bases between. The V gene's germline CDR1 is SGHNT and CDR2 YYREEE (reference sequence). CDR3 residues: CASSRAGFSTGELFF. The CDR3 DNA is TGTGCCAGCAGCCGTGCGGGGTTTTCAACCGGGGAGCTGTTTTTT. The full variable domain, completed using reference TRBV5-4 and TRBJ2-2, is ETGVTQSPTHLIKTRGQQVTLRCSSQSGHNTVSWYQQALGQGPQFIFQYYREEENGRGNFPPRFSGLQFPNYSSELNVNALELDDSALYLCASSRAGFSTGELFFGEGSRLTVL.

The gene calls are TRBV7-9 and TRBJ2-7; 9 bases fit TRBD1. With V trimmed by 5 bases and J by 7 bases, 6 bases remained unmatched. The germline V gene encodes CDR1 SEHNR and CDR2 FQNEAQ (reference sequence). The CDR3 contains 13 residues. CDR3 amino acids: CASSMGQGEEQYF. Written as DNA, the CDR3 is TGTGCCAGCAGCATGGGACAGGGAGAAGAGCAGTACTTC. The full variable domain, rest sourced from reference TRBV7-9 and TRBJ2-7, is DTGVSQNPRHKITKRGQNVTFRCDPISEHNRLYWYRQTLGQGPEFLTYFQNEAQLEKSRLLSDRFSAERPKGSFSTLEIQRTEQGDSAMYLCASSMGQGEEQYFGPGTRLTVT.

The chain uses TRBV25-1 and TRBJ1-2; D gene ambiguous. This CDR3 is built from 16 residues. The germline CDR1 and CDR2 sequences are MGHDK and SYGVNS. Trimming cost V 0 bases and J 3 bases, with 14 bases left between them. The CDR3 spells CASSEYFSGEYYGYTF. In DNA form, the CDR3 reads TGTGCCAGCAGTGAATATTTCTCAGGCGAGTACTATGGCTACACCTTC.

This clonotype was seen once. This sequence joins TRBV2 and TRBJ2-2, with 10 bases fitting TRBD2. V trimming: 7 bases; J trimming: 0 bases; junction bases outside the gene matches: 8. In germline, CDR1 is SNHLY, CDR2 FYNNEI. This CDR3 region has 17 residues. The CDR3 sequence is CASTWLAGAPNTGELFF. DNA for the CDR3: TGTGCCAGCACTTGGCTAGCGGGAGCCCCGAACACCGGGGAGCTGTTTTTT.

The CDR3 DNA reads TGTGCCAGTCCCCCTGTCAGACAGGACTACGAGCAGTACTTC. This gives the protein CASPPVRQDYEQYF. The J gene is TRBJ2-7, the V gene TRBV2; D is possibly TRBD1 (6 bases). The germline V gene has CDR1 SNHLY and CDR2 FYNNEI. V shed 9 bases and J shed 3 bases, with 18 bases lying between them. CDR3 length equals 14 residues.